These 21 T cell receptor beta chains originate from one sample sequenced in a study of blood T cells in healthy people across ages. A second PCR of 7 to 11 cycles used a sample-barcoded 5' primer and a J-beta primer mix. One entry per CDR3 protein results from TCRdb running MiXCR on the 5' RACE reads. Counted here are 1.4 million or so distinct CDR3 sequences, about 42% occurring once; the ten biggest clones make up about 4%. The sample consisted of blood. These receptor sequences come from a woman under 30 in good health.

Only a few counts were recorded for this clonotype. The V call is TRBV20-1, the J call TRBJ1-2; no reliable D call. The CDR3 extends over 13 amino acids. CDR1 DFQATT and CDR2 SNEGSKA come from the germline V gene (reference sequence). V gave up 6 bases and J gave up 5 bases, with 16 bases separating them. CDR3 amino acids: CSADPSRPYGYTF. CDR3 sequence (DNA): TGCAGTGCAGACCCCTCGCGACCGTATGGCTACACCTTC.

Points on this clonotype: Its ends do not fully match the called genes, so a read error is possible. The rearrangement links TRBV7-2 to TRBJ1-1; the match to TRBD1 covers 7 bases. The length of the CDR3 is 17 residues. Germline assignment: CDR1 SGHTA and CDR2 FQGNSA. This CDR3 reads CASSPGTVFFGNNEAFF. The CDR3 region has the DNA TGTGCCAGCAGCCCAGGGACAGTTTTCTTTGGGAACAATGAAGCTTTCTTT.

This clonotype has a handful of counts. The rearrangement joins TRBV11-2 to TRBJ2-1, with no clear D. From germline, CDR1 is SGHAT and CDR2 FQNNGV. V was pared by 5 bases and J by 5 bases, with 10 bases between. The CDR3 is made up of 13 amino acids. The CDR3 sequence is CASSPDGNNEQFF. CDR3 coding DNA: TGTGCCAGCAGCCCTGACGGAAACAATGAGCAGTTCTTC. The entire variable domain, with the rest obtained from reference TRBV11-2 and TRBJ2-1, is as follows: EAGVAQSPRYKIIEKRQSVAFWCNPISGHATLYWYQQILGQGPKLLIQFQNNGVVDDSQLPKDRFSAERLKGVDSTLKIQPAKLEDSAVYLCASSPDGNNEQFFGPGTRLTVL.

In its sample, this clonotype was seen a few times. CDR3 coding DNA: TGCAGTGCCAGGGACAGGCATGAAAAACTGTTTTTT. Translated: CSARDRHEKLFF. This rearrangement joins TRBV20-1 to TRBJ1-4; 8 nucleotides match TRBD1. The CDR3 extends over 12 amino acids. Germline values: CDR1 DFQATT, CDR2 SNEGSKA (reference sequence). V lost 6 bases to trimming and J lost 6 bases; unmatched junction nucleotides: 3.

CDR3 sequence (DNA): TGTGCCTGGAGTCCTGCCTCCTACGAGCAGTACTTC. It is translated as CAWSPASYEQYF. The rearrangement links TRBV30 to TRBJ2-7; D remains ambiguous. The length of the CDR3 is 12 residues. The V end lost 2 bases, the J end lost 0 bases, and 5 bases lay between the germline ends. Per the germline V gene, CDR1 is GTSNPN and CDR2 is SVGIG (reference sequence).

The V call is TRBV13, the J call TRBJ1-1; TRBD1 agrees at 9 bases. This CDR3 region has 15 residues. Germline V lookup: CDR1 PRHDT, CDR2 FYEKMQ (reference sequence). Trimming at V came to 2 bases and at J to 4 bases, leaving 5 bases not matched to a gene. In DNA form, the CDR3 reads TGTGCCAGCAGCTTACCCGGGACAGGGACCACTGAAGCTTTCTTT. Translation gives CASSLPGTGTTEAFF.

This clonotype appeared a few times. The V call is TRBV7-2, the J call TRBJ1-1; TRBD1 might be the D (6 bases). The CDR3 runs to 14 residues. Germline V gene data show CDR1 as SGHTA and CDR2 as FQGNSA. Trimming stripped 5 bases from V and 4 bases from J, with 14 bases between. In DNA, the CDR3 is TGTGCCAGCAGCGCATCACAGGGTAGCACTGAAGCTTTCTTT. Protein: CASSASQGSTEAFF.

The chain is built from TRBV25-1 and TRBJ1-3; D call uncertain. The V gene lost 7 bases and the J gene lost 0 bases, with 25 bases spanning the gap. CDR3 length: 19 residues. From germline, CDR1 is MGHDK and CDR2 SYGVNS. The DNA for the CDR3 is TGTGCCAGCATACCGATTCGGCGGAAAAGACCACGCTCTGGAAACACCATATATTTT. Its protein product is CASIPIRRKRPRSGNTIYF.

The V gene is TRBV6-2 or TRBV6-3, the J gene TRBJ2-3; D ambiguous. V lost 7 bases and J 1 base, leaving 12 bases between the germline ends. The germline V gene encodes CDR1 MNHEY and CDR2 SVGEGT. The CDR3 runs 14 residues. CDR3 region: CASTPKLGTDTQYF. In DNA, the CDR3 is TGTGCCAGCACCCCGAAACTGGGCACAGATACGCAGTATTTT.

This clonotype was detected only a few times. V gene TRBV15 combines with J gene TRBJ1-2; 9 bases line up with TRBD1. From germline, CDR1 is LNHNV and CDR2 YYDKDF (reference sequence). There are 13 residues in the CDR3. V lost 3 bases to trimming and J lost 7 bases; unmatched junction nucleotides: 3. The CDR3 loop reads CATSSDRGAGYTF. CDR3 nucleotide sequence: TGTGCCACCAGCAGCGACAGGGGGGCTGGCTACACCTTC.

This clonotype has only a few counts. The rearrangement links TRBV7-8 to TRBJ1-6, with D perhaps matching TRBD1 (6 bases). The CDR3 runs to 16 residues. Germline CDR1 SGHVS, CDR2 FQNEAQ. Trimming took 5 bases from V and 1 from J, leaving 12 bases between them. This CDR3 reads CASSHRVGSYNSPLHF. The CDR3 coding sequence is TGTGCCAGCAGCCACAGGGTTGGGTCCTATAATTCACCCCTCCACTTT.

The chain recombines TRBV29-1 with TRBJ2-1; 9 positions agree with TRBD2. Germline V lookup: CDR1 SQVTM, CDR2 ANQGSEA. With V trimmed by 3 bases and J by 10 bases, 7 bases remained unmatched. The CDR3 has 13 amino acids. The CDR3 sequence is CSVDSGGSGEQFF. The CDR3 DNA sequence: TGCAGCGTTGACAGCGGGGGGTCAGGGGAGCAGTTCTTC.

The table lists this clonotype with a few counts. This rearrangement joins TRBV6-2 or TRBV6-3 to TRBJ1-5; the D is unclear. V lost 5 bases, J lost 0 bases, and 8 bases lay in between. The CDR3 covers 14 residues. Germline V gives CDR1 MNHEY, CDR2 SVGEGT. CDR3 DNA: TGTGCCAGCAGTGACCAATATAGCAATCAGCCCCAGCATTTT. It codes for CASSDQYSNQPQHF.

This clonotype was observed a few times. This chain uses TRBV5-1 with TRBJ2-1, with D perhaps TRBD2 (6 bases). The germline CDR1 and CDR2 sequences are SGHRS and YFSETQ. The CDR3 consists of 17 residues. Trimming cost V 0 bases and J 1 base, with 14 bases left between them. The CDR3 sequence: CASSLASAGRSYNEQFF. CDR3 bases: TGCGCCAGCAGCTTGGCCTCAGCGGGCAGATCCTACAATGAGCAGTTCTTC.

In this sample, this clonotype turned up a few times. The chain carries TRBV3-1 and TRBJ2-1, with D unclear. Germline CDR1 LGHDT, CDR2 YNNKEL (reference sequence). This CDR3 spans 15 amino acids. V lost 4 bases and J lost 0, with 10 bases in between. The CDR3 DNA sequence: TGTGCCAGCAGCCGTCCTCGGAGCTCCTACAATGAGCAGTTCTTC. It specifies CASSRPRSSYNEQFF.

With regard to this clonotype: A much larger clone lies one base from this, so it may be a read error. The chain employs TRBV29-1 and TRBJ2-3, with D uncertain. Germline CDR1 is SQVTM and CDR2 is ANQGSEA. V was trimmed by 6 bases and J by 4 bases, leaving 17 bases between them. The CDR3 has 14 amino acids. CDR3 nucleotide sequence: TGCAGCGTCGATACAGAGGCGCAGCCAGATACGCAGTATTTT. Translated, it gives CSVDTEAQPDTQYF.

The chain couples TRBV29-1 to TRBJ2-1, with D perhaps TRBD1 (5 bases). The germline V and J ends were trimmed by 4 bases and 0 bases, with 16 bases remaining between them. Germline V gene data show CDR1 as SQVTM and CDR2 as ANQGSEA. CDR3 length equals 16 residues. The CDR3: CSVGGDWGSSYNEQFF. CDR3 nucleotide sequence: TGCAGCGTTGGGGGCGACTGGGGAAGCTCCTACAATGAGCAGTTCTTC.

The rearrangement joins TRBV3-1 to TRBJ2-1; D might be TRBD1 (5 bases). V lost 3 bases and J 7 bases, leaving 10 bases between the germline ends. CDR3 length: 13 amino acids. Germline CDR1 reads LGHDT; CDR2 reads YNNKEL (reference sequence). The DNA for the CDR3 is TGTGCCAGCAGCCATTTAGGGGTAAATGAGCAGTTCTTC. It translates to CASSHLGVNEQFF.

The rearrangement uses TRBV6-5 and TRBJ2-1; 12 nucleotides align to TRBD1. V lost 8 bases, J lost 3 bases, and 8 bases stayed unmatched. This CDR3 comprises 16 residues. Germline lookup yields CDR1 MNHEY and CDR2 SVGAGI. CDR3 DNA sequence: TGTGCCAGCTCGTCGGGACAGGGGGCTGGCTACAATGAGCAGTTCTTC. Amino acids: CASSSGQGAGYNEQFF.

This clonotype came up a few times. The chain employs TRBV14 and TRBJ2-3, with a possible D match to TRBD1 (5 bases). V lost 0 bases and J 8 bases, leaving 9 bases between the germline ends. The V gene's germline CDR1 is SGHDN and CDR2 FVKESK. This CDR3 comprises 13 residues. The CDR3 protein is CASSQEQAPTQYF. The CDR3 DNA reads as TGTGCCAGCAGCCAAGAACAGGCGCCTACGCAGTATTTT.

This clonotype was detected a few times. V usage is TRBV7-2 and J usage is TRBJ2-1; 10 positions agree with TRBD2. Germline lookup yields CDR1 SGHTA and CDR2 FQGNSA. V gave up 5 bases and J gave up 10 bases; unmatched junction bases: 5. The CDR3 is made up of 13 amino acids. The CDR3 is CASSVGTSAEQFF. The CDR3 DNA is TGTGCCAGCAGCGTGGGGACTAGCGCCGAGCAGTTCTTC. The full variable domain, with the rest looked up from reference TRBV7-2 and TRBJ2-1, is GAGVSQSPSNKVTEKGKDVELRCDPISGHTALYWYRQSLGQGLEFLIYFQGNSAPDKSGLPSDRFSAERTGGSVSTLTIQRTQQEDSAVYLCASSVGTSAEQFFGPGTRLTVL.